The 18 T cell receptor beta chains presented below share a single source sample, sequenced in a study of a mutant IDH1 vaccine in newly diagnosed glioma. Antigens of these TCRs are unknown. Time point: week 47, end of study. Every single dose of the vaccine, 300 ug of mutant IDH1 20-mer peptide, came with topical imiquimod. Measured with immunoSEQ multiplex PCR; TCRdb has only the in-frame clones, and not every one. The data hold about 32,000 clones, with roughly 90% observed a single time. Sample: PBMCs, taken from a glioma patient whose treatment included an IDH1 peptide vaccine. These receptor sequences come from a man between 40 and 49 years old with glioma.

V gene TRBV5-5 combines with J gene TRBJ1-1; possibly TRBD1 for D (5 bases). The CDR3 length is 15 residues. Trimming stripped 2 bases from V and 4 bases from J, with 15 bases between. CDR1 is SGHKS and CDR2 is YYEKEE in the germline V gene (reference sequence). CDR3 DNA sequence: TGTGCCAGCAGCTTAACCAGGGCTTCGACCACTGAAGCTTTCTTT. Amino acid sequence: CASSLTRASTTEAFF.

This chain connects TRBV5-8 to TRBJ2-7; D remains unclear. CDR1 is SGHTS and CDR2 is YDEGEE in the germline V gene. Trimming cost V 2 bases and J 6 bases, with 9 bases left between them. This CDR3 region has 12 residues. The DNA for the CDR3 is TGTGCCAGCAGCTTAAAAGGGATCGAGCAGTACGTC. This sequence encodes CASSLKGIEQYV.

The chain couples TRBV27 to TRBJ2-2, with a tentative D call TRBD1 (6 bases). Germline V gene lookup returns CDR1 MNHEY and CDR2 SMNVEV (reference sequence). V lost 7 bases to trimming and J lost 4 bases, with 19 bases between them. CDR3 length: 16 residues. The CDR3, as DNA: TGTGCCAGCAACCAACAAAGGACAGTAAGCACCGGGGAGCTGTTTTTT. As protein: CASNQQRTVSTGELFF.

V usage is TRBV7-9 and J usage is TRBJ2-5; D is unclear. Germline assignment: CDR1 SEHNR and CDR2 FQNEAQ (reference sequence). This CDR3 region has 12 residues. Trimming removed 5 bases from V and 4 bases from J, with 8 bases in between. CDR3 amino acids: CASSPIGETQYF. In nucleotides, the CDR3 is TGTGCCAGCAGCCCGATCGGAGAGACCCAGTACTTC.

The gene calls are TRBV28 and TRBJ1-2; unclear D gene. This CDR3 is built from 13 residues. The V end was cut by 6 bases, the J end by 11 bases, with 19 bases between. Germline V CDR1 and CDR2: MDHEN, SYDVKM. CDR3 loop: CASSLTINGRYTF. CDR3 coding DNA: TGTGCCAGCAGCCTTACAATCAACGGACGGTACACCTTC.

The genes are TRBV6-5 and TRBJ2-7, with 7 nucleotides matching TRBD1. J was trimmed by 4 bases and V by 5 bases; bases with no gene match: 8. The CDR3 is 14 amino acids. CDR1 is MNHEY and CDR2 is SVGAGI in the germline V gene. The CDR3 DNA reads TGTGCCAGCAGTCCTTTCTCACAGGGGTACGAGCAGTACTTC. This translates into CASSPFSQGYEQYF.

This chain joins TRBV19 and TRBJ1-3; no reliable D call. The CDR3 is 13 amino acids. Trimming removed 8 bases at V and 0 bases at J, with 8 bases between. Germline V gene lookup returns CDR1 LNHDA and CDR2 SQIVND (reference sequence). The CDR3 is CASRGLSGNTIYF. CDR3 sequence (DNA): TGTGCCAGTCGTGGGCTCTCTGGAAACACCATATATTTT.

CDR3 protein: CASSEGRLNQPQHF. The CDR3 DNA sequence: TGTGCCAGCAGTGAAGGTAGACTCAATCAGCCCCAGCATTTT. This chain links TRBV2 with TRBJ1-5, with D uncertain. Germline V gives CDR1 SNHLY, CDR2 FYNNEI. This CDR3 has 14 amino acids. Trimming left V 1 base short and J 3 bases short, with 7 bases between.

The gene calls are TRBV15 and TRBJ1-5; 8 bases align to TRBD1. The V gene's germline CDR1 is LNHNV and CDR2 YYDKDF (reference sequence). With 0 bases clipped from V and 4 bases from J, the junction kept 5 bases outside the gene matches. This CDR3 has 16 amino acids. CDR3 in amino acids: CATSRDQGARNQPQHF. The CDR3 coding sequence is TGTGCCACCAGCAGAGATCAGGGGGCCCGTAATCAGCCCCAGCATTTT. Drawing the rest from reference TRBV15 and TRBJ1-5, the complete variable domain is DAMVIQNPRYQVTQFGKPVTLSCSQTLNHNVMYWYQQKSSQAPKLLFHYYDKDFNNEADTPDNFQSRRPNTSFCFLDIRSPGLGDTAMYLCATSRDQGARNQPQHFGDGTRLSIL.

This chain links TRBV7-2 with TRBJ2-7, with TRBD1 matching 7 bases. This CDR3 contains 15 residues. Germline V gives CDR1 SGHTA, CDR2 FQGNSA. J gave up 3 bases and V 5 bases, and 10 bases lay outside the gene matches. CDR3: CASSARGGQHYEQYV. CDR3 DNA sequence: TGTGCCAGCAGCGCAAGAGGGGGCCAGCACTACGAGCAGTACGTC.

The chain links TRBV29-1 to TRBJ1-3; the match to TRBD1 covers 9 bases. This CDR3 has 15 residues. Germline V lookup: CDR1 SQVTM, CDR2 ANQGSEA. The V segment lost 8 bases and the J segment 2 bases; nucleotides outside the gene matches: 10. CDR3: CSPLGTGPTGNTIYF. The DNA of the CDR3 is TGCAGCCCTTTGGGGACAGGGCCGACTGGAAACACCATATATTTT.

The chain carries TRBV2 and TRBJ2-1; D remains unclear. This CDR3 spans 11 amino acids. Germline V gene lookup returns CDR1 SNHLY and CDR2 FYNNEI. V was cut by 7 bases and J by 2 bases, with 3 bases left in between. The CDR3 DNA is TGTGCCAGCAAGGCCTACAATGAGCAGTTCTTC. It encodes CASKAYNEQFF.

In this sample, this clone turned up once. The J gene is TRBJ1-1, the V gene TRBV5-4; tentatively, D is TRBD1 (6 bases). Germline loops: CDR1 SGHNT, CDR2 YYREEE (reference sequence). The CDR3 length is 14 residues. Trimming removed 3 bases from V and 4 bases from J, with 13 bases in between. The CDR3 is CASSSLTGTTEAFF. The CDR3 nucleotides read TGTGCCAGCAGCTCCCTCACAGGGACCACTGAAGCTTTCTTT.

This clone came up once. The V and J genes are TRBV5-5 and TRBJ1-4; D uncertain. Trimming took off 1 base at V and 4 bases at J, with 11 bases between the two ends. Germline CDR1 reads SGHKS; CDR2 reads YYEKEE (reference sequence). This CDR3 is built from 15 residues. The CDR3 DNA is TGTGCCAGCAGCTTGAAGTTCGGGATTAATGAAAAACTGTTTTTT. Encoded protein: CASSLKFGINEKLFF.

The chain recombines TRBV18 with TRBJ1-1; a weak D match, TRBD1 (5 bases). Trimming left V 4 bases short and J 3 bases short, with 12 bases between. CDR1 and CDR2 (germline): KGHSH, LQKENI. The CDR3 is 14 residues long. CDR3 amino acids: CASSQLQVDTEAFF. Here the CDR3 DNA reads TGTGCCAGCTCACAGTTACAGGTCGACACTGAAGCTTTCTTT.

The V gene is TRBV6-4, the J gene TRBJ2-1, with TRBD2 matching 9 bases. CDR3 length: 15 amino acids. The V gene's germline CDR1 is MRHNA and CDR2 SNTAGT. J gave up 6 bases and V 2 bases, and 5 bases lay outside the gene matches. CDR3 sequence reads: CASSDGEREVNEQFF. CDR3 bases: TGTGCCAGCAGTGACGGGGAGCGGGAGGTCAATGAGCAGTTCTTC.

This clone was detected only once. CDR3 loop: CASRQGIPMNTEAFF. Written as DNA, the CDR3 is TGTGCCAGCCGACAAGGGATCCCCATGAACACTGAAGCTTTCTTT. V is TRBV2 and J is TRBJ1-1; D is undetermined. The germline CDR1 and CDR2 sequences are SNHLY and FYNNEI. This CDR3 has 15 residues. The germline V and J ends were trimmed by 8 bases and 0 bases, with 16 bases remaining between them.

The chain recombines TRBV7-2 with TRBJ2-2; 11 nucleotides align to TRBD1. The germline gives CDR1 SGHTA, CDR2 FQGNSA. This CDR3 contains 17 residues. With V trimmed by 2 bases and J by 5 bases, 7 bases remained unmatched. The CDR3 region has the DNA TGTGCCAGCAGCTTATATATGGGGACAGGGGGGACCGGGGAGCTGTTTTTT. It is translated as CASSLYMGTGGTGELFF.